This T cell receptor beta chain was obtained from a study of cytomegalovirus exposure and HLA in healthy donors (dated by TCRdb to the late 2010s). Study-level background: An earlier analysis of several hundred of the donors reported 250 to 350 Gb of sequence data and roughly 100 million unique TCR beta sequences from some 180 million T cells. High-throughput TCR immunosequencing, statistical association of individual TCRs with disease status, and machine learning were combined to predict cytomegalovirus infection status. Every discovery cohort repertoire had been produced on one sequencing platform. Donor age, sex, ethnicity and CMV serostatus were compiled together with the repertoire data. In an earlier analysis of around 540 of the donors, high-throughput TCR beta sequencing was used to judge whether each TCR beta V gene segment behaved as functional or pseudogenic. Among about 390 genotyped donors of the cohort, an average of approximately 240,000 unique TCR beta nucleotide sequences were sequenced per donor, around a sixth of them non-productive. Rather than drawing on any new phenotypic data, the later analysis identified candidate immune exposures from TCR beta sequences and the way those sequences occurred across donors. An early release that covered about 600 HLA-typed donors contained around 300 gigabases of sequencing data and around 85 million unique TCR sequences. Among the roughly 410 genotyped donors, approximately 77% belonged to the genetic ancestry cluster associated with self-reported Caucasian donors. Because of strong linkage in the cohort, roughly five DR-DQ haplotypes were treated as single units for association and clustering. To study patterns of TCR occurrence, a later analysis re-analyzed previously published TCR beta repertoires from 650 to 750 donors and added high-resolution HLA genotyping. The study was designed to test whether signatures of past pathogen exposure could be identified by cataloging public T cell receptors. Class I and class II HLA loci were covered by the typing at four-digit resolution. The study profiled the T cell repertoires of under 850 subjects by immunosequencing and related them to cytomegalovirus serostatus. A later genetic analysis took genome-wide SNP genotypes for about three fifths of the roughly 700 donors and used that subset as a discovery cohort. The number of donors typed differed by locus, with roughly 620-630 for A, B, C, DRB1 and DQB1, around 500 for DQA1, 600 to 610 for DPA1, and approximately 470 for DPB1. Along with the approximately 600-subject first cohort, a separate validation cohort of over 90 different subjects was used. The study at large found these results: A further reported finding was that TCR beta sequences accurately predicted the HLA-A and HLA-B alleles for most subjects in the first cohort. The study listed approximately 150 TCR beta chains as associated with cytomegalovirus. The 87-base-pair reads could not distinguish some IMGT-functional V segments, including TRBV6-2 and TRBV6-3, so those segments were excluded. In a later genetic analysis, a missense DCLRE1C variant was associated with V-gene and J-gene trimming of TCR beta chains, and the association was replicated in an independent cohort. In a later analysis, HLA-associated TCR beta chains showed more clonal expansion and lower generation probabilities than non-associated chains that were equally common. Sequencing depth was assumed to be roughly uniform across donors in the presence/absence analyses, though that assumption may not hold. A cluster of highly shared sequence variants was judged likely to represent a technical artifact of the sequencing pipeline. Several of the top co-occurrence clusters appeared to be linked to parvovirus B19, influenza, CMV and Epstein-Barr virus, according to a later analysis. Roughly 17 rarely observed V segments, including chromosome 9 orphons, were excluded from the earlier analysis of a few hundred of the donors because counts were too low. Specific HLA alleles were associated with roughly 17,000 TCR beta sequences at a false discovery rate of 0.05 in a later analysis. The authors suggested that the approach could potentially be extended to other disease states and immunological phenotypes. In a later genetic analysis, fewer N-insertions in productive TCRs were reported among donors in an Asian-associated ancestry cluster than the roughly 700-donor mean. When HLA alleles, especially DR and DQ, strongly co-occurred, attributing TCR associations to individual alleles was difficult. Correlated functional status among segregating V segments might be attributable to linkage disequilibrium, but an unknown experimental factor could not be ruled out. Most TCR sequences were seen in very few donors, while some public TCRs were found in many individuals. This cohort had only TCR beta chains sequenced, and the lack of alpha or paired-chain data limited which features could be detected. The classifier was reported to diagnose cytomegalovirus status with high specificity and sensitivity in both the original and validation cohorts. In an earlier analysis of some 500 of the donors, most TCR beta V segments appeared in productive rearrangements about 87% or about 30% of the time, broadly matching IMGT annotations. A later analysis found that most CMV-associated TCR beta chains appeared HLA-restricted, with HLA associations seemingly driven largely by CMV exposure. According to a later analysis, TCR association rates differed among HLA loci, with DRB1 alleles showing the most associated TCRs and HLA-C alleles showing the fewest. Three of the identified cytomegalovirus-associated TCR beta chains were confirmed in vitro to be specific for cytomegalovirus antigens. Because some donors lacked HLA typing at each locus, the association tests relied only on the typed subset. The only immune exposure information available for the cohort was CMV serostatus.

Library prep was done by the immunoSEQ multiplex PCR assay. The multiplex PCR relied on a mix of 60 forward primers for TCR Vbeta segments and 13 reverse primers for TCR Jbeta segments. A multiplex PCR assay on genomic DNA amplified the CDR3 region of rearranged TCR beta genes. The Illumina HiSeq System was used to sequence the amplified TCR beta libraries as 87-base-pair reads. In the original analysis: Across the 670 or so repertoires, a later analysis counted 80 million or so unique TCR beta chains, roughly 11 million of which were shared by at least two donors. To remove PCR and sequencing errors, raw reads were error-corrected and collapsed into unique sequences using a nearest-neighbor algorithm that merged closely related sequences. V, D and J gene segments were assigned by aligning CDR3 sequences to IMGT reference sequences. For a sequence to be retained, a match of at least six nucleotides was required to both a V gene segment and a J gene segment. A rearrangement was called productive if the CDR3 had no stop codons and remained in frame with V and J, and every other rearrangement was called non-productive. Following IMGT convention, CDR3 was defined as the stretch from the second conserved V-encoded cysteine up to the conserved J-encoded phenylalanine. The earlier analysis of about 610 of the donors excluded any sequence lacking an unambiguous match to a single V gene segment. An earlier analysis of 550 to 650 of the donors classified V segments as functional when productive rearrangements were above 56.7% and as segregating when the standard deviation between donors was above 5%. A statistical classification framework was built for diagnosing cytomegalovirus status from the catalog of TCR beta chain sequences. In a later analysis, TCR nucleotide sequences were compared against IMGT/GENE-DB human TR gene sequences so that V and J genes could be assigned. The TCRdist pipeline was used in a later analysis to assign CDR3 sequences and most-parsimonious VDJ recombination scenarios. In a later analysis, each TCR beta chain was defined by its CDR3 amino acid sequence together with its V-gene family, and reads lacking a unique V-gene family were excluded. To address suspected cross-contamination and a sequencing artifact, a later analysis removed approximately 600 highly shared, low-generation-probability nucleotide sequences. In a later analysis, a clonal expansion index for each public chain was calculated from normalized within-repertoire ranks of inferred template counts. In a later analysis, generation probabilities were computed with a VDJ recombination model fitted to out-of-frame rearrangements, and the resulting probabilities were checked against IGoR. In a later analysis, TCR-TCR, TCR-HLA and TCR-CMV co-occurrence was scored with hypergeometric tests, and a repertoire-size bias correction was applied to TCR pairs. To estimate false discovery rates, a later analysis permuted the HLA or CMV assignments 20 times. In a later analysis, co-occurring TCRs were grouped with DBSCAN, and TCRdist sequence similarity was added when clustering was performed within HLA-allele-positive subsets. For co-occurrence clustering, repertoires with fewer than 30,000 or more than 120,000 public chains were excluded, along with five repertoires with anomalous nucleotide sharing. TCRdb took over this immuneACCESS table, retaining in-frame rearrangements with V and J assigned. Such tables are incomplete; in checked studies, under half of the missing clones stem from an unresolved V gene, and the remainder is unexplained. For V, J and clone size, that table is used; D and trimming come from the DNA. A total of about 120,000 clones appear in this sample, 63% of them only once. Of the sample, 10% is held by the ten largest clones.

V is pared back by 5 bases and J by 8 bases, with 12 bases lying between the germline termini. CDR1 and CDR2 (SEHNR, FQNEAQ) derive from the germline V gene (reference sequence). The CDR3 covers 13 residues, taking in both the cysteine and the phenylalanine. CDR3 DNA only is kept here, 39 bases in frame from base 1. The cohort consisted of approximately 690 healthy bone marrow donors. At the time of sampling, every cohort member was nominally healthy, though immune exposures that went unrecorded were likely present. The donor tested CMV seropositive, placing the donor among the 290 or so seropositive members of the cohort. A peripheral blood sample was collected from each donor, and TCR beta sequencing was performed on peripheral blood mononuclear cells. Genomic DNA was extracted from the blood cell samples with the Qiagen DNeasy Blood Extraction Kit. Concerning this clone itself: The antigen it binds to is not known. Within one base of it there is no much larger clone, and no base qualities were kept.

The sequence was obtained from a middle-aged man in good health and CMV-seropositive. The material sequenced was PBMCs. This chain joins TRBV7-9 to TRBJ1-4; TRBD1 is a possible D gene, resting on 5 matching bases. The DNA sequence reads TGTGCCAGCAGCCCGCAGGGAGGGGAAAAACTGTTTTTT. It translates as CASSPQGGEKLFF.